These 4 T cell receptor beta chains came from one sample sequenced in a study of blood T cell repertoires in COVID-19. Method: immunoSEQ multiplex PCR; TCRdb's copy keeps in-frame clones and lacks some. The data contain fewer than 250,000 clones, around four fifths of them singletons. Material for sequencing was peripheral blood. The receptors were gathered from a woman aged 45-59 years with acute or convalescent COVID-19.

This clone has just one count. The genes are TRBV13 and TRBJ2-1; D not certain. Germline CDR1 PRHDT, CDR2 FYEKMQ (reference sequence). The CDR3 consists of 13 residues. V dropped 5 bases and J dropped 2 bases, with 7 bases sitting between them. The CDR3 sequence is CASSPPAYNEQFF. The DNA of the CDR3 is TGTGCCAGCAGCCCCCCGGCCTACAATGAGCAGTTCTTC.

The V gene is TRBV3-1 (or the pseudogene TRBV3-2), the J gene TRBJ2-7; a weak D match, TRBD2 (5 bases). Trimming removed 4 bases at V and 6 bases at J, with 13 bases between. The germline V gene has CDR1 LGHDT and CDR2 YNNKEL (reference sequence). The CDR3 extends over 13 amino acids. CDR3 residues: CASSPILSAEQYF. DNA of the CDR3: TGTGCCAGCAGCCCCATTCTTAGCGCCGAGCAGTACTTC.

The chain employs TRBV5-1 and TRBJ1-2; D uncertain. V dropped 0 bases and J dropped 5 bases, with 5 bases sitting between them. Germline V lookup: CDR1 SGHRS, CDR2 YFSETQ. The CDR3 totals 12 residues. The CDR3 spells CASSLGGYGYTF. DNA for the CDR3: TGCGCCAGCAGCTTGGGCGGATATGGCTACACCTTC.

The chain couples TRBV3-1 (or the pseudogene TRBV3-2) to TRBJ2-1, with 13 positions matching TRBD2. CDR1 LGHDT and CDR2 YNNKEL come from the germline V gene (reference sequence). This CDR3 comprises 15 residues. Trimming at V came to 4 bases and at J to 8 bases, leaving 5 bases not matched to a gene. The CDR3 loop is CASSPGLAGVHEQFF. CDR3 DNA sequence: TGTGCCAGCAGCCCAGGACTAGCGGGAGTGCATGAGCAGTTCTTC.